The rows below give T cell receptor beta chains drawn from one sample of a study of blood T cells in healthy people across ages. TCRdb re-analysed the 5' RACE reads in MiXCR, keeping a single row per CDR3 protein. The table lists approximately 600,000 distinct CDR3 sequences, 45% to 65% of them singletons, with 35% to 40% in the top ten. The source material was blood. The receptors derive from a man between 60 and 75 years old in good health. Both conserved end residues are part of each CDR3. The D gene is left open where the match is weak. Clone size is not always given. Where it is, it says once, few, many or a class for expanded clones.

v_call	j_call	clone_size	d_call	cdr3_aa	cdr3_nt
TRBV20-1	TRBJ2-5	.	.	CSAPGGETQYF	TGCAGTGCCCCCGGCGGAGAGACCCAGTACTTC
TRBV12-3/TRBV12-4	TRBJ1-2	many	TRBD1	CASSLLTGVGSYTF	TGTGCCAGCAGTTTACTGACAGGGGTAGGAAGCTACACCTTC
TRBV5-1	TRBJ2-1	.	.	CASRRVVGYNEQFF	TGCGCCAGCAGGAGGGTAGTGGGGTACAATGAGCAGTTCTTC
TRBV14	TRBJ2-7	.	TRBD1	CASSRRPGQEYYEQYF	TGTGCCAGCAGCCGCCGACCGGGACAGGAGTACTACGAGCAGTACTTC
TRBV18	TRBJ1-1	.	.	CASSPRSRGWYTEAFF	TGTGCCAGCTCACCACGGAGCAGGGGATGGTACACTGAAGCTTTCTTT
TRBV2	TRBJ1-2	.	.	CASREDGFNYGYTF	TGTGCCAGCAGGGAAGATGGGTTCAACTATGGCTACACCTTC
TRBV6-1	TRBJ1-1	.	.	CASSLGHGGTNTEAFF	TGTGCCAGCAGCTTGGGACACGGGGGGACGAACACTGAAGCTTTCTTT
TRBV27	TRBJ2-6	.	.	CASSQTASGANVLTF	TGTGCCAGCAGTCAGACGGCTTCTGGGGCCAACGTCCTGACTTTC
TRBV14	TRBJ2-1	.	TRBD1	CASSLSWTGLGEQFF	TGTGCCAGCAGCCTTAGTTGGACAGGGCTTGGTGAGCAGTTCTTC
TRBV18	TRBJ2-5	few	.	CASSPREGIREQYF	TGTGCCAGCTCACCACGCGAGGGAATTCGGGAGCAGTACTTC
TRBV6-2/TRBV6-3	TRBJ2-2	.	.	CASTVAYSAFNTGELFF	TGTGCCAGCACCGTCGCCTACTCGGCCTTCAACACCGGGGAGCTGTTTTTT
TRBV12-3/TRBV12-4	TRBJ2-4	few	.	CASSFGDAKNIQYF	TGTGCCAGCAGTTTCGGGGATGCCAAAAACATTCAGTACTTC
TRBV4-1	TRBJ1-2	.	.	CASSQDAGPGGWGYTF	TGCGCCAGCAGCCAAGATGCAGGGCCAGGCGGCTGGGGCTACACCTTC
TRBV6-5	TRBJ2-1	.	.	CASSWGELAGEQFF	TGTGCCAGCAGTTGGGGGGAGTTGGCCGGTGAGCAGTTCTTC
TRBV20-1	TRBJ2-3	.	.	CSAREATTSTDTQYF	TGCAGTGCTAGAGAGGCGACTACCAGCACAGATACGCAGTATTTT
TRBV11-2	TRBJ2-4	.	TRBD2	CASSRASGENIQYF	TGTGCCAGCTCCAGGGCCAGCGGGGAGAACATTCAGTACTTC
TRBV4-1	TRBJ2-7	.	TRBD2	CASSQVASLAGGTYEQYF	TGCGCCAGCAGCCAAGTCGCCTCTTTAGCGGGGGGAACCTACGAGCAGTACTTC
TRBV18	TRBJ1-2	.	.	CASSPRPRSLSNYGYTF	TGTGCCAGCTCACCACGTCCCAGGAGCCTGTCTAACTATGGCTACACCTTC
TRBV11-3	TRBJ2-1	.	.	CASSLDGGGGEQFF	TGTGCCAGCAGCTTAGACGGGGGCGGTGGTGAGCAGTTCTTC
TRBV6-6	TRBJ1-1	.	TRBD1	CASSYTGTGTAFF	TGTGCCAGCAGTTACACCGGGACAGGGACGGCTTTCTTT
TRBV24-1	TRBJ1-2	many	.	CATSDSDWDYTF	TGTGCCACCAGTGATTCCGACTGGGACTACACCTTC
TRBV3-1	TRBJ2-2	.	TRBD2	CASSQDLRGGLDGELFF	TGTGCCAGCAGCCAAGATTTGCGGGGGGGCCTGGACGGGGAGCTGTTTTTT
TRBV6-5	TRBJ2-5	.	TRBD2	CASSYSGAGEETQYF	TGTGCCAGCAGTTACTCCGGAGCGGGGGAGGAGACCCAGTACTTC
TRBV29-1	TRBJ1-2	.	.	CSVEDWKGPYYGYTF	TGCAGCGTTGAAGATTGGAAGGGGCCCTACTATGGCTACACCTTC
TRBV12-3/TRBV12-4	TRBJ2-7	.	.	CASRGPTRDYEQYF	TGTGCCAGCAGGGGACCCACGAGAGACTACGAGCAGTACTTC
TRBV19	TRBJ2-1	.	TRBD1	CASMPRDSYNEQFF	TGTGCCAGTATGCCCCGGGACAGTTACAATGAGCAGTTCTTC
TRBV28	TRBJ1-4	.	TRBD1	CASSFLTGDFTNEKLFF	TGTGCCAGCAGTTTTCTGACAGGGGACTTCACTAATGAAAAACTGTTTTTT
TRBV5-5	TRBJ2-3	.	.	CASSPQGGPPDTQYF	TGTGCCAGCAGCCCCCAGGGCGGGCCCCCAGATACGCAGTATTTT
TRBV29-1	TRBJ2-7	.	TRBD2	CSVAGTSGIRSYEQYF	TGCAGCGTGGCCGGGACTAGCGGGATACGCTCCTACGAGCAGTACTTC
TRBV4-2	TRBJ1-5	.	.	CASRPSGIQPQHF	TGTGCCAGCAGGCCCTCAGGGATTCAGCCCCAGCATTTT
TRBV2	TRBJ1-1	.	.	CASRAGDWGGTEAFF	TGTGCCAGCAGGGCTGGAGACTGGGGGGGCACTGAAGCTTTCTTT
TRBV29-1	TRBJ2-1	.	.	CSVELRQAYNEQFF	TGCAGCGTTGAACTGAGACAGGCCTACAATGAGCAGTTCTTC
TRBV9	TRBJ2-3	few	TRBD2	CASSPGSGGAGNTQYF	TGTGCCAGCAGCCCCGGGAGCGGGGGGGCTGGAAATACGCAGTATTTT
TRBV2	TRBJ1-2	.	.	CASSGIPEGIYGYTF	TGTGCCAGCAGTGGAATCCCCGAGGGTATCTATGGCTACACCTTC
TRBV11-2	TRBJ1-1	.	TRBD1	CASSGGQGRAEAFF	TGTGCCAGCAGCGGGGGACAGGGAAGGGCTGAAGCTTTCTTT
TRBV11-2	TRBJ2-7	.	TRBD2	CASSPLGGSTYEQYF	TGTGCCAGCAGCCCCTTGGGGGGGAGCACCTACGAGCAGTACTTC
TRBV3-1	TRBJ2-1	once	.	CASSLRADSLNEQFF	TGTGCCAGCAGCCTGCGAGCTGACAGTTTAAATGAGCAGTTCTTC
TRBV12-3/TRBV12-4	TRBJ2-7	few	TRBD2	CASGDGTSPYEQYF	TGTGCCAGCGGTGATGGGACTAGCCCCTACGAGCAGTACTTC
TRBV29-1	TRBJ2-7	.	TRBD2	CSVVGSGGNVYEQYF	TGCAGCGTTGTGGGTAGCGGGGGGAACGTCTACGAGCAGTACTTC
TRBV29-1	TRBJ2-1	.	TRBD1	CSVKRDRANEQFF	TGCAGCGTTAAACGGGACAGGGCCAATGAGCAGTTCTTC
TRBV4-1	TRBJ2-5	few	.	CASSGRQVAGETQYF	TGCGCCAGCAGCGGGCGACAGGTAGCGGGAGAGACCCAGTACTTC
TRBV18	TRBJ2-7	many	.	CASSPVKGGIYEQYF	TGTGCCAGCTCACCAGTAAAGGGGGGAATCTACGAGCAGTACTTC
TRBV7-2	TRBJ1-1	.	.	CASSVSTQPAQAFF	TGTGCCAGCAGCGTATCCACCCAGCCAGCCCAAGCTTTCTTT
TRBV2	TRBJ2-1	.	.	CASTLESYNEQFF	TGTGCCAGCACTCTCGAATCCTACAATGAGCAGTTCTTC
TRBV12-3/TRBV12-4	TRBJ2-3	.	TRBD1	CASRSTGSTDTQYF	TGTGCCAGCAGGTCGACAGGGAGCACAGATACGCAGTATTTT
TRBV3-1	TRBJ2-1	.	.	CASSQGWGVSYNEQFF	TGTGCCAGCAGCCAAGGCTGGGGGGTCTCCTACAATGAGCAGTTCTTC
TRBV6-1	TRBJ1-6	.	TRBD1	CASREVAGQPNSPLHF	TGTGCCAGCAGGGAGGTCGCGGGACAGCCCAATTCACCCCTCCACTTT
TRBV7-9	TRBJ2-5	many	TRBD1	CASSFPTGGGETQYF	TGTGCCAGCAGCTTCCCGACAGGGGGCGGCGAGACCCAGTACTTC
TRBV5-1	TRBJ2-5	.	TRBD2	CASSVEAGETQYF	TGCGCCAGCAGCGTGGAAGCGGGGGAGACCCAGTACTTC
TRBV20-1	TRBJ2-5	.	TRBD2	CSAAPASGGFIETQYF	TGCAGTGCTGCCCCGGCTAGCGGGGGGTTCATAGAGACCCAGTACTTC